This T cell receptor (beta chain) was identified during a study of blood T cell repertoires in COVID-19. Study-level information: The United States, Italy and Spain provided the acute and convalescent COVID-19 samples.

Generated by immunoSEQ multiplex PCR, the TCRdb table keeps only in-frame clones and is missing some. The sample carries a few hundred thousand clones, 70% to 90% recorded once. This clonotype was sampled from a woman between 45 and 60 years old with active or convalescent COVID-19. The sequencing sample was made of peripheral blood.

The CDR3 DNA sequence: TGTGCCAGCATCCCGACAGGGGGAGAGACCCAGTACTTC. Translated: CASIPTGGETQYF. The chain carries TRBV7-9 and TRBJ2-5; the match to TRBD1 covers 9 bases. Germline CDR1 SEHNR, CDR2 FQNEAQ (reference sequence). This CDR3 has 13 amino acids. V lost 7 bases, J lost 4 bases, and 4 bases stayed unmatched. The variable domain in full, with the rest retrieved from reference TRBV7-9 and TRBJ2-5, is DTGVSQNPRHKITKRGQNVTFRCDPISEHNRLYWYRQTLGQGPEFLTYFQNEAQLEKSRLLSDRFSAERPKGSFSTLEIQRTEQGDSAMYLCASIPTGGETQYFGPGTRLLVL.